This T cell receptor (beta chain) was observed in a study of cytomegalovirus exposure and HLA in healthy donors. General study findings and limits: The classifier, whose performance was assessed in both the original and validation cohorts, reportedly diagnosed cytomegalovirus status with high specificity and sensitivity. In vitro confirmation showed three CMV-associated chains to be CMV antigen specific. There were some public TCRs occurring in many donors, but most TCR sequences were rare. Some TCR beta chains (roughly 160 of them) were listed as cytomegalovirus-associated.

In germline, CDR1 is SGHNT, CDR2 YENEEA. This CDR3 has 15 amino acids. The V gene lost 2 bases and the J gene lost 1 base, with 11 bases spanning the gap. Data came from immunoSEQ multiplex PCR; TCRdb stores just in-frame clones and leaves some out. The sample lists about 180,000 clones; about nine tenths were seen once. On this clone: Its target is not known.

What was sequenced was PBMCs. The chain joins TRBV11-3 to TRBJ1-1, with D unresolved. The source of this sequence is a man between 18 and 29 years old in good health and CMV-seropositive. CDR3 bases: TGTGCCAGCAGCTTAAGCTCCTCAGGGAACACTGAAGCTTTCTTT. As protein: CASSLSSSGNTEAFF.